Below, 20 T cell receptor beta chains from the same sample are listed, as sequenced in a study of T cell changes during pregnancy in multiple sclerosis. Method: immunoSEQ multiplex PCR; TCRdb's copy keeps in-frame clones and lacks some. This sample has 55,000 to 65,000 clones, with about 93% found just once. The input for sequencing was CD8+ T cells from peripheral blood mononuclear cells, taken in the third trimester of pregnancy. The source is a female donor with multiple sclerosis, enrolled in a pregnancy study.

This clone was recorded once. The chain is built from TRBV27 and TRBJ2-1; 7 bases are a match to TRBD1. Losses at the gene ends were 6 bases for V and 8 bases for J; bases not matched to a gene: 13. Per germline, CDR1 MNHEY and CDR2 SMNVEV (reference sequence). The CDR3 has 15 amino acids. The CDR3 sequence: CASSSVTGRAYEQFF. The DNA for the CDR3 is TGTGCCAGCAGCTCCGTGACAGGGAGAGCATATGAGCAGTTCTTC.

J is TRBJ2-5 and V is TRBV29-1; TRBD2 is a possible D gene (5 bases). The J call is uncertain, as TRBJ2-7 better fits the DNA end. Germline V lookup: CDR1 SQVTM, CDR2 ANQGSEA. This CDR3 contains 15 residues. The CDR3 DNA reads TGCAGCGTTGAAGAGGGGTCTAGCAGATTCTACGAGCAGTACTTC. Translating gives CSVEEGSSRFYEQYF.

CDR3 in amino acids: CASSHHRVAYHEQFF. Written as DNA, the CDR3 is TGCGCCAGCAGCCACCACCGGGTGGCTTACCATGAGCAGTTCTTC. The rearrangement links TRBV4-3 to TRBJ2-1; D remains unclear. Germline values: CDR1 LGHNA, CDR2 YSLEER. V dropped 3 bases and J dropped 8 bases, with 17 bases sitting between them. The CDR3 consists of 15 residues.

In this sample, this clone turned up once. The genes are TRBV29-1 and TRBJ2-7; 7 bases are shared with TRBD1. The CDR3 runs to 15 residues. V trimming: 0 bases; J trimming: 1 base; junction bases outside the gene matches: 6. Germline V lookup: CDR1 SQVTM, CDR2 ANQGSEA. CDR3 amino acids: CSVEDFQQGSYEQYF. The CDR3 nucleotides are TGCAGCGTTGAAGATTTCCAACAGGGGTCCTACGAGCAGTACTTC.

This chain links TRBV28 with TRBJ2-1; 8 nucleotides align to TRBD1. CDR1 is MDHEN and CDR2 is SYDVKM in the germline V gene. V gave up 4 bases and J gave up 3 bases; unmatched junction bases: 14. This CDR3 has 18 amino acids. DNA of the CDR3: TGTGCCAGCAGTTCCCCTCGTCTCGGGGGACAGGTCTACAATGAGCAGTTCTTC. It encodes CASSSPRLGGQVYNEQFF.

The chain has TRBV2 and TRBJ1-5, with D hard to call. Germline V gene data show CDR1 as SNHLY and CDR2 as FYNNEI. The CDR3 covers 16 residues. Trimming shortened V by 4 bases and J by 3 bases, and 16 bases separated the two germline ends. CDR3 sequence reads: CASSAFLALINQPQHF. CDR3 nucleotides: TGTGCCAGCAGTGCCTTTTTAGCGCTCATCAATCAGCCCCAGCATTTT.

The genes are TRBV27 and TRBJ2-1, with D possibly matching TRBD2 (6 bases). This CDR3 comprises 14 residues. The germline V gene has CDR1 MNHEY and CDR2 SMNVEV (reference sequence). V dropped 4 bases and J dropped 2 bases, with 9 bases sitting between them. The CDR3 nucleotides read TGTGCCAGCAGTTATGGGACTGCCTACAATGAGCAGTTCTTC. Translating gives CASSYGTAYNEQFF.

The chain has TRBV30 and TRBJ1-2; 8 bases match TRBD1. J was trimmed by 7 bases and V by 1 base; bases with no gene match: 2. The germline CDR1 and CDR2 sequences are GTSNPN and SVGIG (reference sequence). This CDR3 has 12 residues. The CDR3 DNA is TGTGCCTGGAGTGCGACAGGGGTTGGCTACACCTTC. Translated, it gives CAWSATGVGYTF.

This CDR3 is CAWRRQGVSAEQYF. CDR3 sequence (DNA): TGTGCCTGGAGAAGGCAGGGGGTTTCGGCGGAGCAGTACTTC. The chain has TRBV30 and TRBJ2-7; 7 bases align to TRBD1. V lost 3 bases and J lost 7; bases outside the gene matches: 12. In germline, CDR1 is GTSNPN, CDR2 SVGIG (reference sequence). CDR3 size: 14 residues.

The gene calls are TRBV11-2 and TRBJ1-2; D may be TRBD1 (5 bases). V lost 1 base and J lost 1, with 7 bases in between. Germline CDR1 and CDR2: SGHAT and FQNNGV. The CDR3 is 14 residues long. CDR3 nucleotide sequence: TGTGCCAGCAGCTTAGGGACACTTAACTATGGCTACACCTTC. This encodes CASSLGTLNYGYTF.

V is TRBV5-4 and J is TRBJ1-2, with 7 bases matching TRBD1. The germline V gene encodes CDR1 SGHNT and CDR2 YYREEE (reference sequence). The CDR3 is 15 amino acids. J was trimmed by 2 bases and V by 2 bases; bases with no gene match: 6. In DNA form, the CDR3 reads TGTGCCAGCAGCTTTCCCAGGGGGGAAAACTATGGCTACACCTTC. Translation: CASSFPRGENYGYTF.

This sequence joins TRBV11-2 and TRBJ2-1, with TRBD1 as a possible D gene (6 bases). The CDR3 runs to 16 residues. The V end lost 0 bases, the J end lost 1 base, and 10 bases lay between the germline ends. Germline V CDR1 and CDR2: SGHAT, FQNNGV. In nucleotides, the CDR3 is TGTGCCAGCAGCTTAGAGTGGGGGCTGTCCTACAATGAGCAGTTCTTC. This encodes CASSLEWGLSYNEQFF.

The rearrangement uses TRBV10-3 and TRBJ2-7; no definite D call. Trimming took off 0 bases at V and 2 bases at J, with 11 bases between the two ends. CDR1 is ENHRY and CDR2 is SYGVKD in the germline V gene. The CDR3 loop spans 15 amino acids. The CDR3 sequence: CAISESYGSTYEQYF. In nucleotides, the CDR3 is TGTGCCATCAGTGAGTCGTACGGGTCGACCTACGAGCAGTACTTC.

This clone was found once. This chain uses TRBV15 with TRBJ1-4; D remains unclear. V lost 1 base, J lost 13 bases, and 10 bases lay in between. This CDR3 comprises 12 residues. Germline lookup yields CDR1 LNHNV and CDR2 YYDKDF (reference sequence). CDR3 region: CATSRGGLPLFF. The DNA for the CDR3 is TGTGCCACCAGCAGAGGAGGTTTACCACTGTTTTTT. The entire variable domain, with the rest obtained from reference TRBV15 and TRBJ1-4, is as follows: DAMVIQNPRYQVTQFGKPVTLSCSQTLNHNVMYWYQQKSSQAPKLLFHYYDKDFNNEADTPDNFQSRRPNTSFCFLDIRSPGLGDTAMYLCATSRGGLPLFFGSGTQLSVL.

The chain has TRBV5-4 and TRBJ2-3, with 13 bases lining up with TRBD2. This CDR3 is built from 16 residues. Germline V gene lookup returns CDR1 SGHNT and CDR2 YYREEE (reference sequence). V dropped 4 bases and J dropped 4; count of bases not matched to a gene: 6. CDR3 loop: CASSPGTSGAADTQYF. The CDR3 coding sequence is TGTGCCAGCAGCCCGGGGACTAGCGGGGCGGCAGATACGCAGTATTTT.

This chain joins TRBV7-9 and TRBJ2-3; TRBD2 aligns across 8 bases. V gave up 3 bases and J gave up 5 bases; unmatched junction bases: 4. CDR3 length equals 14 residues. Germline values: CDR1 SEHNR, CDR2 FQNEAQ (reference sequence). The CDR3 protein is CASSLGLGIDTQYF. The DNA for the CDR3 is TGTGCCAGCAGCTTGGGACTAGGTATAGATACGCAGTATTTT.

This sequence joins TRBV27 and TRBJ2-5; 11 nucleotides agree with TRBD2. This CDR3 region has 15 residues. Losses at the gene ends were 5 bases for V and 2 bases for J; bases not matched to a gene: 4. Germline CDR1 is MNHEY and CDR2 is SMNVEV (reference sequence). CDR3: CASSPGTSGQETQYF. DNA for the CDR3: TGTGCCAGCAGTCCGGGGACTAGCGGACAAGAGACCCAGTACTTC.

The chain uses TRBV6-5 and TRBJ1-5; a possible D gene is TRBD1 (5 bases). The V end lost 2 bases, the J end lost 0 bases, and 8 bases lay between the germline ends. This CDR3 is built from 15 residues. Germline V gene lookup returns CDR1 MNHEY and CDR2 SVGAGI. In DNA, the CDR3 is TGTGCCAGCAGTTACGACAGATATAGCAATCAGCCCCAGCATTTT. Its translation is CASSYDRYSNQPQHF.

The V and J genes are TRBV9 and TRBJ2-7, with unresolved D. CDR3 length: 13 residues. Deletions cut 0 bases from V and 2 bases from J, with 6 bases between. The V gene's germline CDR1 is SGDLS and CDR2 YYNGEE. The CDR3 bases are TGTGCCAGCAGCGTAGGGGCAGCCTACGAGCAGTACTTC. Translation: CASSVGAAYEQYF.

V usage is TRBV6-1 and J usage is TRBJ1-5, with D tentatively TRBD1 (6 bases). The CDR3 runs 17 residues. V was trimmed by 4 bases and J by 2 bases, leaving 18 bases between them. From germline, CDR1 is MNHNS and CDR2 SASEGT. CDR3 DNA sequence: TGTGCCAGCAGTGGGGTCACAAACAGGGTAGGCAATCAGCCCCAGCATTTT. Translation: CASSGVTNRVGNQPQHF.